This T cell receptor beta chain appears in the sequencing data of a study of T cells in Graves' hyperthyroidism and ophthalmopathy. Germline loops: CDR1 MNHEY, CDR2 SVGAGI. Between the trimmed V and J ends, which lost 1 base and 9 bases, there was a span of 15 bases. This CDR3 is 14 amino acids long. On this clonotype: Its cognate antigen is unknown.

What was amplified from RNA transcripts were TCR beta CDR3 regions. The HTBI set primed first-round TCR CDR3 RT-PCR. TCRdb called the multiplex PCR reads again in MiXCR, with one record for every CDR3 protein. The sample carries approximately 590,000 distinct CDR3 sequences, 40% to 55% recorded once. With a duration under 2 months, the hyperthyroidism was newly diagnosed in patients aged 18 to 65. Study observations and caveats: Within blood appeared most thyroid clonotypes that had expanded above 0.001.

The clonotype originates from a woman younger than 30 with Graves' hyperthyroidism. This chain joins TRBV6-5 and TRBJ2-5, with a possible D match to TRBD2 (5 bases). The specimen sequenced was peripheral blood or thyroid tissue (not recorded which). The CDR3 DNA reads as TGTGCCAGCAGTTACTTAGGACCTACCGGGGCCCAGTACTTC. Translated: CASSYLGPTGAQYF.